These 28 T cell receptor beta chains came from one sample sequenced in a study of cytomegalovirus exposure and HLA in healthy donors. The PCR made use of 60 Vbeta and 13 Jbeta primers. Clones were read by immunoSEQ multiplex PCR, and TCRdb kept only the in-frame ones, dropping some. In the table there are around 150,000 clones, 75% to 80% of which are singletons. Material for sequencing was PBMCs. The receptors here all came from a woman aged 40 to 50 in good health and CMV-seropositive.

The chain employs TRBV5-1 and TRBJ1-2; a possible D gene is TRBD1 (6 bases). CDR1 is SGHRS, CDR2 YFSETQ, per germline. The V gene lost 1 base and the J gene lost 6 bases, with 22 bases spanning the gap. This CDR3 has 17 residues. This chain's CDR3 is CASSLSPASGGNDGYTF. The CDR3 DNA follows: TGCGCCAGCAGCTTGTCCCCGGCCTCGGGGGGCAACGATGGCTACACCTTC.

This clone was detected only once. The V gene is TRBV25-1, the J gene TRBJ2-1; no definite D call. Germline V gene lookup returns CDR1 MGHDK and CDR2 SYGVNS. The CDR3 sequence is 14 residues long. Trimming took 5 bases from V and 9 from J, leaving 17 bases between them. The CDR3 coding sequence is TGTGCCAGCAGTACCCAGACTGTTTTCGGTGAGCAGTTCTTC. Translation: CASSTQTVFGEQFF.

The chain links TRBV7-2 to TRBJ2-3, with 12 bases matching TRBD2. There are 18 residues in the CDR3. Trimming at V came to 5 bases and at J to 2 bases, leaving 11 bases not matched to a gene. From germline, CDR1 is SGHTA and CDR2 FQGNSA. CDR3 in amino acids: CASSREASGGVNTDTQYF. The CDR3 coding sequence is TGTGCCAGCAGCCGTGAGGCTAGCGGGGGGGTTAACACAGATACGCAGTATTTT.

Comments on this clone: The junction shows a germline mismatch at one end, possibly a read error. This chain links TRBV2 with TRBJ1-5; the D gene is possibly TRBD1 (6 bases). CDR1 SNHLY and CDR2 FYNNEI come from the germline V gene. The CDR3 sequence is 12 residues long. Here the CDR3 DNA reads TGTGCCAGCGGTGAACAGGGACAGCCCCAGCATTTT. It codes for CASGEQGQPQHF.

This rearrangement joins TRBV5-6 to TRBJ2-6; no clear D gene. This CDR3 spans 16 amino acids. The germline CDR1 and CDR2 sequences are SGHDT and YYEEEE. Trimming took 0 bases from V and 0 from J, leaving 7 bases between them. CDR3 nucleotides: TGTGCCAGCAGCTTGGTTTTCATCTCTGGGGCCAACGTCCTGACTTTC. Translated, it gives CASSLVFISGANVLTF.

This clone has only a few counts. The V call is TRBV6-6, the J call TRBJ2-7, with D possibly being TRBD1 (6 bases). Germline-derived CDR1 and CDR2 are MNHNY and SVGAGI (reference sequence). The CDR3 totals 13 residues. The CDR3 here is CASSPEGDTLAKV. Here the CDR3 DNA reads TGTGCCAGCAGTCCCGAGGGGGACACCCTGGCCAAAGTC.

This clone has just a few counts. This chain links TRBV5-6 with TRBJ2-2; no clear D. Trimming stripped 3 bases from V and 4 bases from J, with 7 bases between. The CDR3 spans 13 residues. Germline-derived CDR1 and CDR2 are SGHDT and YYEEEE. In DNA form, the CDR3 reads TGTGCCAGCAGCTCACATCGCACCGGGGAGCTGTTTTTT. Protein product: CASSSHRTGELFF.

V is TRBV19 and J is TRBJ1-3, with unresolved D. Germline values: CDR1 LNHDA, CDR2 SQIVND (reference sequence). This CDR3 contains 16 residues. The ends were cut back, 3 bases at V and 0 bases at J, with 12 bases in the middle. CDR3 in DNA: TGTGCCAGTAGTATTTATAGCCTAGTCTCTGGAAACACCATATATTTT. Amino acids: CASSIYSLVSGNTIYF.

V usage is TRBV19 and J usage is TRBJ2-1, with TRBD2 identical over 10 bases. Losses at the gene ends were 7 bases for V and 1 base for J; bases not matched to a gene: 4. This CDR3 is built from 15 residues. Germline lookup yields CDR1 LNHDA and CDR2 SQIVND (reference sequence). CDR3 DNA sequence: TGTGCCAGTACGAGCGGGGGGGGTTCCTACAATGAGCAGTTCTTC. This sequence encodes CASTSGGGSYNEQFF.

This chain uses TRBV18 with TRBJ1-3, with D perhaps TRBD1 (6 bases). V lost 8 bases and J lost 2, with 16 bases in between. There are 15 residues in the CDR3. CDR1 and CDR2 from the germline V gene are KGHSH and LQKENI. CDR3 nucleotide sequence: TGTGCCAGCGCGGAAAGGGGGTTAGCTGGAAACACCATATATTTT. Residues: CASAERGLAGNTIYF.

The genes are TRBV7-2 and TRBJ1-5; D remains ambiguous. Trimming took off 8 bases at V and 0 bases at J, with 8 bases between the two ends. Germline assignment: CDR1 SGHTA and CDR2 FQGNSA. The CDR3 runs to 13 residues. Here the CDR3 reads CASRVSSNQPQHF. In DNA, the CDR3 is TGTGCCAGCCGTGTCTCTAGCAATCAGCCCCAGCATTTT.

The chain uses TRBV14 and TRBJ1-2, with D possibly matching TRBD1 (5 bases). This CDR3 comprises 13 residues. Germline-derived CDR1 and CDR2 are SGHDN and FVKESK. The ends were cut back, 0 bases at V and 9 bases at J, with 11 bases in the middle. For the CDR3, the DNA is TGTGCCAGCAGCCAAGACAGGGCTATTCGCTACACCTTC. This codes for CASSQDRAIRYTF.

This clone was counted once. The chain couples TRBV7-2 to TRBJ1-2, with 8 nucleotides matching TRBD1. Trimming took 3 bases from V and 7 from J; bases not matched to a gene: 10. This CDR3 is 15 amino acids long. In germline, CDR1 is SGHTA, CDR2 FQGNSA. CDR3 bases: TGTGCCAGCAGCTTCAGGGGGCGCAGGGTGTTTGGCTACACCTTC. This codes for CASSFRGRRVFGYTF.

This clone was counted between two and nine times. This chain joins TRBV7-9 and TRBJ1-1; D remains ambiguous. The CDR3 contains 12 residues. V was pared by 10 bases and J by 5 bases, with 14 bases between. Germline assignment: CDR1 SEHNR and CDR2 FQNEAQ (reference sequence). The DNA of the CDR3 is TGTGCCACGGGAGCTCGGGGAACTGAAGCTTTCTTT. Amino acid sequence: CATGARGTEAFF. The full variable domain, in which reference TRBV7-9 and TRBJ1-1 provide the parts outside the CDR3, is DTGVSQNPRHKITKRGQNVTFRCDPISEHNRLYWYRQTLGQGPEFLTYFQNEAQLEKSRLLSDRFSAERPKGSFSTLEIQRTEQGDSAMYLCATGARGTEAFFGQGTRLTVV.

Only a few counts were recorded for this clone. As DNA, the CDR3 is TGTGCCAGCAGCATCCAGGGGTCTGGAAACACCATATATTTT. Amino acid sequence: CASSIQGSGNTIYF. The chain joins TRBV5-4 to TRBJ1-3; D is perhaps TRBD1 (6 bases). The CDR3 length is 14 residues. The V end was cut by 4 bases, the J end by 1 base, with 9 bases between. Germline lookup yields CDR1 SGHNT and CDR2 YYREEE (reference sequence).

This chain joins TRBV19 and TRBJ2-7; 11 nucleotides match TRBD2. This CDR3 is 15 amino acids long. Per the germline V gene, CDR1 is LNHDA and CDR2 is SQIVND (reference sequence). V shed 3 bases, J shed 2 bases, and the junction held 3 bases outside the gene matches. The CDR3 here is CASSIELAGAYEQYF. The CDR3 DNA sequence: TGTGCCAGTAGTATTGAACTAGCGGGAGCCTACGAGCAGTACTTC.

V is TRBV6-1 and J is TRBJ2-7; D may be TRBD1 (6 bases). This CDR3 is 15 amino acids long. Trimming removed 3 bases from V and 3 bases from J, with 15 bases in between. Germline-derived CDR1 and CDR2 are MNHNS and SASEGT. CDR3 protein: CASSDTEQGFYEQYF. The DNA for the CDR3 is TGTGCCAGCAGTGATACTGAACAGGGTTTCTACGAGCAGTACTTC.

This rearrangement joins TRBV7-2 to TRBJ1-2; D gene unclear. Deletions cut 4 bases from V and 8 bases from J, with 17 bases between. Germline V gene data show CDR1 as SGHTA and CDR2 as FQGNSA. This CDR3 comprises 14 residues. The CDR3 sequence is CASSSQTSSRGYTF. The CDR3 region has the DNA TGTGCCAGCAGCTCCCAGACCTCCTCGAGGGGCTACACCTTC.

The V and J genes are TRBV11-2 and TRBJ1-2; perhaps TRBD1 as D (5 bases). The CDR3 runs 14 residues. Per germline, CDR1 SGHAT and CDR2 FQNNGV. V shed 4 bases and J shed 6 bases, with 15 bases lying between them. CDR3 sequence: CASSSWAGEDGYTF. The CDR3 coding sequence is TGTGCCAGCAGCTCCTGGGCGGGGGAGGATGGCTACACCTTC.

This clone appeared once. The CDR3 nucleotides read TGTGCCAGCAGCAGCGACGATGAAGCTTTCTTT. This gives the protein CASSSDDEAFF. The rearrangement links TRBV7-9 to TRBJ1-1; D is unresolved. The CDR3 is made up of 11 amino acids. Germline CDR1 SEHNR, CDR2 FQNEAQ (reference sequence). V dropped 5 bases and J dropped 7 bases, with 8 bases sitting between them.

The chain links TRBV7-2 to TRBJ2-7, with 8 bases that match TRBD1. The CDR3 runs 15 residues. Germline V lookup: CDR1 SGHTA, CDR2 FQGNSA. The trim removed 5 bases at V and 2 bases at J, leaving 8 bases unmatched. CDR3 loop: CASSLLGDRPYEQYF. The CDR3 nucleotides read TGTGCCAGCAGCCTTTTAGGGGACAGGCCCTACGAGCAGTACTTC.

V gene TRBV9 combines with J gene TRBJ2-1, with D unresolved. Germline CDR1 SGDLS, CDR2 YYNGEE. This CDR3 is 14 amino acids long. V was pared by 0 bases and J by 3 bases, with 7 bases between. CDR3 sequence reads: CASSVVFSYNEQFF. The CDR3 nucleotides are TGTGCCAGCAGCGTAGTGTTTAGCTACAATGAGCAGTTCTTC.

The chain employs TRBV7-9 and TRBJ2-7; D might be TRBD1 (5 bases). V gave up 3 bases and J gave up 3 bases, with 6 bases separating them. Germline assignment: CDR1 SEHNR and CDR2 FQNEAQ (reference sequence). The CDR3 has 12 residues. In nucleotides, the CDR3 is TGTGCCAGCAGCTTCCAGGGCTACGAGCAGTACTTC. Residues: CASSFQGYEQYF.

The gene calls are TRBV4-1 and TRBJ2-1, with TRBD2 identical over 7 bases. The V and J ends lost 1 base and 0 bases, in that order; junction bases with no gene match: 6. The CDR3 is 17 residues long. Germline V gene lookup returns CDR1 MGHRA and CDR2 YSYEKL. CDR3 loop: CASSQAAASGSYNEQFF. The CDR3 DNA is TGCGCCAGCAGCCAAGCGGCGGCTAGCGGCTCCTACAATGAGCAGTTCTTC.

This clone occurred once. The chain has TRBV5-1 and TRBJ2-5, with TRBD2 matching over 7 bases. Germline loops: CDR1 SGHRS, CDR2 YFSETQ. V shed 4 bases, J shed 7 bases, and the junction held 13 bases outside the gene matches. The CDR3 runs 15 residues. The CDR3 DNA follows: TGCGCCAGCAGCCCTTGGGACTATCGGCTTGGGACCCAGTACTTC. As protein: CASSPWDYRLGTQYF.

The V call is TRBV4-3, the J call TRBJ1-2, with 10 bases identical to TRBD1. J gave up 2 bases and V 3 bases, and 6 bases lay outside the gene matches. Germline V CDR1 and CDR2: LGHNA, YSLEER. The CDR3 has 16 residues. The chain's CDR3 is CASSHGTGVTNYGYTF. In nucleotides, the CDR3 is TGCGCCAGCAGCCATGGGACAGGGGTGACGAACTATGGCTACACCTTC.

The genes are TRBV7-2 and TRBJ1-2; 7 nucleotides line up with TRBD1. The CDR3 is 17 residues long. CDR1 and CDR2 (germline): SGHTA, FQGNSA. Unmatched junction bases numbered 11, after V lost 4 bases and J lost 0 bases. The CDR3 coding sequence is TGTGCCAGCAGCTCCGCCCTCGGACAGGCGTCTAACTATGGCTACACCTTC. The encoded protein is CASSSALGQASNYGYTF.

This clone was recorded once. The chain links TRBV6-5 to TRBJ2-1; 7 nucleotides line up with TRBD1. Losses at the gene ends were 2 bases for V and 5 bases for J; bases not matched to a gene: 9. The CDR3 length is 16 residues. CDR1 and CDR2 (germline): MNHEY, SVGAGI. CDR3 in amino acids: CASSYPQGVGNNEQFF. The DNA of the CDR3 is TGTGCCAGCAGTTACCCTCAGGGGGTTGGTAACAATGAGCAGTTCTTC.